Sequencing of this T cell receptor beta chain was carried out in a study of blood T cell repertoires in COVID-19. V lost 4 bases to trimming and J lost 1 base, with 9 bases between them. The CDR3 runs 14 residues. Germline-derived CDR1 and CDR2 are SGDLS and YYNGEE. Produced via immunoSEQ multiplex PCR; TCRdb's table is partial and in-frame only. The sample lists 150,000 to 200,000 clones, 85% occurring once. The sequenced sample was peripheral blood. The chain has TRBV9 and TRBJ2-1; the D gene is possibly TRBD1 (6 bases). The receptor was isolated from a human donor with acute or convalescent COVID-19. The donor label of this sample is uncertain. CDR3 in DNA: TGTGCCAGCAGCCCAGGGGTTTCCTACAATGAGCAGTTCTTC. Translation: CASSPGVSYNEQFF.